The present T cell receptor beta chain was sequenced within a study of OX40 agonist ivuxolimab in advanced cancers. As for the study in general: Participants could have had prior anti-PD-1, anti-PD-L1 or anti-CTLA-4 therapy, and around 40% had some. Points from the study as a whole: Researchers did not determine the expanded peripheral T cells' antigen specificity. Partial responders receiving 0.1-3.0 mg/kg showed among the lowest clonal expansion.

Points on this clone: What it binds is not known.

The protocol was immunoSEQ multiplex PCR, while the TCRdb copy is restricted to in-frame clones and leaves out a portion. The sample contains about 48,000 clones, 85% to 90% of which appear only once. Autoimmune disease history or systemic immunosuppression disqualified patients. The sample consisted of CD4+ or CD8+ T cells sorted from blood, taken in a trial of the OX40 agonist ivuxolimab. This clonotype was obtained from an adult with an advanced solid tumor such as melanoma, head and neck, liver or kidney cancer.

CDR3 protein: CASSGDIKATETQYF. CDR3 DNA sequence: TGCGCCAGCAGCGGGGACATTAAAGCCACAGAGACCCAGTACTTC. This rearrangement joins TRBV5-1 to TRBJ2-5; a weak D match, TRBD1 (6 bases). Germline CDR1 reads SGHRS; CDR2 reads YFSETQ. The V end lost 4 bases, the J end lost 4 bases, and 17 bases lay between the germline ends. CDR3 size: 15 residues.